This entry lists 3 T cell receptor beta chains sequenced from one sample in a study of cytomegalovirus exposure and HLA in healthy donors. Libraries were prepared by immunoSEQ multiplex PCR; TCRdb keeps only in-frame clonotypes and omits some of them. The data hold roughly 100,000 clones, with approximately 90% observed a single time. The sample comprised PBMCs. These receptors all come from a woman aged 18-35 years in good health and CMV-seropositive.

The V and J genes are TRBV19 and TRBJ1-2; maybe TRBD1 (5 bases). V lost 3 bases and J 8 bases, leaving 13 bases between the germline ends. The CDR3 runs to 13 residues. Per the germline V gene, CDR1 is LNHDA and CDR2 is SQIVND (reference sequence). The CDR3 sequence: CASSMVTGRGYTF. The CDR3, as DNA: TGTGCCAGTAGTATGGTCACAGGACGAGGCTACACCTTC.

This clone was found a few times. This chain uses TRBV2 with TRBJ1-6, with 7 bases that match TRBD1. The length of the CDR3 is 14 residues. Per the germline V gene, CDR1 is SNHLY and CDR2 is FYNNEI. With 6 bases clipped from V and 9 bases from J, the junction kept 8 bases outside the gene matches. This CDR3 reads CASSSTGEASPLHF. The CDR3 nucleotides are TGTGCCAGCAGCTCCACAGGGGAGGCTTCACCCCTCCACTTT.

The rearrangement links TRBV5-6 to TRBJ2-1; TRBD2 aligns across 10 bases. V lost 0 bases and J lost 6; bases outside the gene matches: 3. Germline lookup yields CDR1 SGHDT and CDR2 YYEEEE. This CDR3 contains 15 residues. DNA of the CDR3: TGTGCCAGCAGCTTGGGAGCGGGGGGGTTCAATGAGCAGTTCTTC. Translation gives CASSLGAGGFNEQFF.